A single sample gave rise to the 8 T cell receptor beta chains below, sequenced in a study of blood T cell repertoires in COVID-19 (dated by TCRdb to the early 2020s). Receptor libraries were prepared by the immunoSEQ multiplex PCR assay. What TCRdb holds here is the immuneACCESS table cut down to in-frame rearrangements. Part of the clones is not present; checked against another copy, under half of the missing clones reflect an unresolved V gene, and the others are unexplained. This sample lists about 220,000 clones; under 90% were detected once. About 5.1% of the sample lies in the top ten. The source material was peripheral blood. All receptors come from a woman aged 60-75 years who had recovered from COVID-19.

V usage is TRBV3-1 (or the pseudogene TRBV3-2) and J usage is TRBJ2-2; no reliable D call. Trimming took off 0 bases at V and 6 bases at J, with 5 bases between the two ends. Germline assignment: CDR1 LGHDT and CDR2 YNNKEL (reference sequence). The CDR3 totals 13 residues. The CDR3 bases are TGTGCCAGCAGCCAAGAGGGCCCCGGGGAGCTGTTTTTT. It encodes CASSQEGPGELFF.

The chain is built from TRBV12-5 and TRBJ1-1; D not resolved. Trimming stripped 0 bases from V and 8 bases from J, with 13 bases between. The CDR3 is made up of 14 amino acids. In germline, CDR1 is LGHNT, CDR2 FRNRAP. The CDR3 bases are TGTGCTAGTGGTTTGGTAGAATCGAGAGCCGAAGCTTTCTTT. Amino acid sequence: CASGLVESRAEAFF.

As for this clone: The sample has other DNA sequences that encode this CDR3 too. V gene TRBV6-5 combines with J gene TRBJ1-5; D gene ambiguous. The CDR3 is 13 residues long. Germline values: CDR1 MNHEY, CDR2 SVGAGI. V lost 0 bases and J 4 bases, leaving 4 bases between the germline ends. The CDR3 loop is CASSYSLNQPQHF. Here the CDR3 DNA reads TGTGCCAGCAGTTACTCCCTGAATCAGCCCCAGCATTTT.

The genes are TRBV4-2 and TRBJ2-1, with 12 bases lining up with TRBD1. The CDR3 is 18 amino acids. After removal of 3 bases from V and 3 bases from J, the junction contained 9 bases not matched to a gene. From germline, CDR1 is LGHNA and CDR2 YNFKEQ. In DNA, the CDR3 is TGTGCCAGCAGCCATGACGTTGGGACAGGGGGCTTCTACAATGAGCAGTTCTTC. Protein product: CASSHDVGTGGFYNEQFF.

The gene calls are TRBV5-1 and TRBJ2-1, with 12 bases matching TRBD1. In germline, CDR1 is SGHRS, CDR2 YFSETQ. Unmatched junction bases numbered 6, after V lost 7 bases and J lost 1 base. This CDR3 comprises 16 residues. CDR3 residues: CASSGTGGLSYNEQFF. For the CDR3, the DNA is TGCGCCAGCTCCGGGACAGGGGGCTTGTCCTACAATGAGCAGTTCTTC.

The chain employs TRBV4-2 and TRBJ2-7, with D possibly TRBD1 on 5 matching bases. The CDR3 has 13 amino acids. The V end was cut by 0 bases, the J end by 6 bases, with 9 bases between. The germline gives CDR1 LGHNA, CDR2 YNFKEQ. CDR3: CASSQDTRVEQYF. CDR3 DNA sequence: TGTGCCAGCAGCCAAGATACCAGGGTCGAGCAGTACTTC.

The rearrangement links TRBV6-2 or TRBV6-3 to TRBJ2-3; D possibly corresponds to TRBD2 (5 bases). Germline V lookup: CDR1 MNHEY, CDR2 SVGEGT. V was trimmed by 5 bases and J by 8 bases, leaving 17 bases between them. This CDR3 has 14 amino acids. This CDR3 reads CASSTAVVGSTQYF. The CDR3 DNA follows: TGTGCCAGCAGTACAGCCGTCGTGGGGAGTACGCAGTATTTT.

The chain employs TRBV5-4 and TRBJ1-1; 9 bases align to TRBD1. CDR3 length equals 14 residues. Germline V gene lookup returns CDR1 SGHNT and CDR2 YYREEE (reference sequence). Losses at the gene ends were 4 bases for V and 5 bases for J; bases not matched to a gene: 6. CDR3 in DNA: TGTGCCAGCAGCCCGGACAGGGGTTTTACTGAAGCTTTCTTT. Protein product: CASSPDRGFTEAFF.